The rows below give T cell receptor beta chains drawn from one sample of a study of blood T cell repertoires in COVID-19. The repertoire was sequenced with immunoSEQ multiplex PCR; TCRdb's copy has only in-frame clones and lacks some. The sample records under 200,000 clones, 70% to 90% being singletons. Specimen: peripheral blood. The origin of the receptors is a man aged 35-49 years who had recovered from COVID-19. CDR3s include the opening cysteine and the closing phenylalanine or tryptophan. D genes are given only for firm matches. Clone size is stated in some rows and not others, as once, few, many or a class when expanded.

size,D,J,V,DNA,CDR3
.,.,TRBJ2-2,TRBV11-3,TGTGCCAGCAGCTTATGGGCGGACTCGAACACCGGGGAGCTGTTTTTT,CASSLWADSNTGELFF
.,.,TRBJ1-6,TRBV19,TGTGCCAGTAGTATTACAGTCACCTCCTATAATTCACCCCTCCACTTT,CASSITVTSYNSPLHF
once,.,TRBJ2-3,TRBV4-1,TGCGCCAGCAGCCACGGGTTCCTAAGGGCGGGATACTCCACAGATACGCAGTATTTT,CASSHGFLRAGYSTDTQYF
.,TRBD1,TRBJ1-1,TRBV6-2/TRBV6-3,TGTGCCAGCAGCGACGGGACAGGGGAAGCTTTCTTT,CASSDGTGEAFF
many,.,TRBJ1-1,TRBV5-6,TGTGCCAGCAGCAACAGGCCGACTGAAGCTTTCTTT,CASSNRPTEAFF
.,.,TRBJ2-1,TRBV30,TGTGCCTGGAGTGTAACAGGAGTGGACAATGAGCAGTTCTTC,CAWSVTGVDNEQFF
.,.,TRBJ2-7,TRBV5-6,TGTGCCAGCAGCTTGGGGGCCTCCTTTACCGAGCAGTACTTC,CASSLGASFTEQYF
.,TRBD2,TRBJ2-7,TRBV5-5,TGTGCCAGCAGCACCGGACTAGCGGGACCCGACGAGCAGTACTTC,CASSTGLAGPDEQYF
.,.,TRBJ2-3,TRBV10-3,TGTGCCATCAGTGGTAGAGGGATAAACACAGATACGCAGTATTTT,CAISGRGINTDTQYF
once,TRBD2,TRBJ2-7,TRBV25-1,TGTGCCAGCAGTGAAAGGGGTAGCGGGGCCCCGTACTTC,CASSERGSGAPYF
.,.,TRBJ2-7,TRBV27,TGTGCCAGCAGTTTATCCTTGTTGTCCTACGAGCAGTACTTC,CASSLSLLSYEQYF
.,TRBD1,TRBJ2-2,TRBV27,TGTGCCAGCCAGGGGGCCCTGAACACCGGGGAGCTGTTTTTT,CASQGALNTGELFF
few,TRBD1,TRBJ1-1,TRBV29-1,TGCAGCGTTCTGACAGGGGAAGCTTTCTTT,CSVLTGEAFF
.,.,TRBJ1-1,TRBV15,TGTGCCACCAGCAGGCCACCGGGCACTGAAGCTTTCTTT,CATSRPPGTEAFF
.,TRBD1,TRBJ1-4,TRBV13,TGTGCCAGCAGCTTGGGACAGGTCGGGGGTTGGAATGAAAAACTGTTTTTT,CASSLGQVGGWNEKLFF
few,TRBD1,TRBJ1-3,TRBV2,TGTGCCAGCAGTGAAATGGGACAGCTCTCTGGAAACACCATATATTTT,CASSEMGQLSGNTIYF
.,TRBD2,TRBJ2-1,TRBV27,TGTGCCAGCAGTCCGACTAGCGAGAGGCGGGAGCAGTTCTTC,CASSPTSERREQFF
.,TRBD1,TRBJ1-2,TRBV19,TGTGCCAGTAGTGTGGTCTTACAGGGGATTGGTGGCTACACCTTC,CASSVVLQGIGGYTF
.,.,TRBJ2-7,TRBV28,TGTGCCAGCAGTTTGAGCGGCAGGGGCGGGTACGAGCAGTACTTC,CASSLSGRGGYEQYF
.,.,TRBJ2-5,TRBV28,TGTGCCAGCAGTTTAGTCGGGACAAAACAAGAGACCCAGTACTTC,CASSLVGTKQETQYF
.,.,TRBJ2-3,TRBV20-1,TGCAGTGCTAGGGTTAGTAATACGCAGTATTTT,CSARVSNTQYF
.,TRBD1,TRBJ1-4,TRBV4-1,TGCGCCAGCAGCCAAGTTTCGAGAGGGACAGGGAGAAATGAAAAACTGTTTTTT,CASSQVSRGTGRNEKLFF
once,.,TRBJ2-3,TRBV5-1,TGCGCCAGCAGCTTGGGAGGGGGAACTAGCACAGATACGCAGTATTTT,CASSLGGGTSTDTQYF